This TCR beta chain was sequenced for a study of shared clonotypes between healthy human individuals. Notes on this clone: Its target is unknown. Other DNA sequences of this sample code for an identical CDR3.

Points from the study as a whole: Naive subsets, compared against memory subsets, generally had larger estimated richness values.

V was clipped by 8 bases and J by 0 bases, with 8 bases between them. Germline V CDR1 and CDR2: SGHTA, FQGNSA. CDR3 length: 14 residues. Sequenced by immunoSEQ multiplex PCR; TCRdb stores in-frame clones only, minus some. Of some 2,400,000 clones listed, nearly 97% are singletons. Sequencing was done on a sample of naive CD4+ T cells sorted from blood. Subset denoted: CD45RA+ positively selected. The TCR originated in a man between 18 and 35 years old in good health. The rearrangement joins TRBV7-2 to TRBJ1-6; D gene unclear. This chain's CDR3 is CASSPSSYNSPLHF. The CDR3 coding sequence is TGTGCCAGCTCACCAAGCTCCTATAATTCACCCCTCCACTTT.